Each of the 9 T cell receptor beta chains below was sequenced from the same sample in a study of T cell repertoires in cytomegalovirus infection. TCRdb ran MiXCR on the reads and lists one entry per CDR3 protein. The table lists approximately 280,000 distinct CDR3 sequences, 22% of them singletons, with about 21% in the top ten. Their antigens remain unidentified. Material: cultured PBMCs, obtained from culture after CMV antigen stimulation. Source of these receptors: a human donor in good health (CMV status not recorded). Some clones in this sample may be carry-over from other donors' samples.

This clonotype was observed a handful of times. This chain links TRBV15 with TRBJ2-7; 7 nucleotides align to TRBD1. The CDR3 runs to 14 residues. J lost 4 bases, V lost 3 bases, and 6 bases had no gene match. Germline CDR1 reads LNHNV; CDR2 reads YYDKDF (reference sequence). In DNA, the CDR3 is TGTGCCACCAGCAGGACAGGGTTAGGGTACGAGCAGTACTTC. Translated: CATSRTGLGYEQYF.

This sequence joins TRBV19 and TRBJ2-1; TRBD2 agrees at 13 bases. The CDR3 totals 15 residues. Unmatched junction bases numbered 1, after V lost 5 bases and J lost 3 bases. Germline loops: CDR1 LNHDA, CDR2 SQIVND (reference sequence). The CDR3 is CASSGTSGIYNEQFF. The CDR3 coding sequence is TGTGCCAGTAGTGGGACTAGCGGGATCTACAATGAGCAGTTCTTC. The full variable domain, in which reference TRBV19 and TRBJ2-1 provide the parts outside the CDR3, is DGGITQSPKYLFRKEGQNVTLSCEQNLNHDAMYWYRQDPGQGLRLIYYSQIVNDFQKGDIAEGYSVSREKKESFPLTVTSAQKNPTAFYLCASSGTSGIYNEQFFGPGTRLTVL.

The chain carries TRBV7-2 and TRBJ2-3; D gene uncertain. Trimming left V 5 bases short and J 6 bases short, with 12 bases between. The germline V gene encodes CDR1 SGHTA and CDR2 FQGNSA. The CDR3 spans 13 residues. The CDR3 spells CASSQIVGDTQYF. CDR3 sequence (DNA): TGTGCCAGCAGCCAAATAGTTGGCGATACGCAGTATTTT.

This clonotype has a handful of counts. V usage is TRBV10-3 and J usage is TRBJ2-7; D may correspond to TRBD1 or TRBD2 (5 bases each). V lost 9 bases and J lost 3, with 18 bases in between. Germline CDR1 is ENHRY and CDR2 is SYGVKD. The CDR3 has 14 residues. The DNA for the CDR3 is TGTGCCATTACAACGGACGGGGCAGGCTACGAGCAGTACTTC. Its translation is CAITTDGAGYEQYF.

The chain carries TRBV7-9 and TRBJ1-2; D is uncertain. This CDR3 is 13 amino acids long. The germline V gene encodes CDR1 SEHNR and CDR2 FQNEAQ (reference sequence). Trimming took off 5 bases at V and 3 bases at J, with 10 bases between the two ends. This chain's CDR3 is CASSLGVYYGYTF. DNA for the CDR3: TGTGCCAGCAGCCTGGGTGTATACTATGGCTACACCTTC. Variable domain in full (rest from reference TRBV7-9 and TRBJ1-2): DTGVSQNPRHKITKRGQNVTFRCDPISEHNRLYWYRQTLGQGPEFLTYFQNEAQLEKSRLLSDRFSAERPKGSFSTLEIQRTEQGDSAMYLCASSLGVYYGYTFGSGTRLTVV.

The CDR3 loop reads CASSHHRLAGEIVDEQFF. The CDR3, as DNA: TGCGCCAGCAGCCATCACCGACTAGCGGGAGAGATAGTCGATGAGCAGTTCTTC. The chain carries TRBV4-1 and TRBJ2-1; TRBD2 aligns across 12 bases. This CDR3 region has 18 residues. Germline V lookup: CDR1 MGHRA, CDR2 YSYEKL. Unmatched junction bases numbered 14, after V lost 3 bases and J lost 8 bases.

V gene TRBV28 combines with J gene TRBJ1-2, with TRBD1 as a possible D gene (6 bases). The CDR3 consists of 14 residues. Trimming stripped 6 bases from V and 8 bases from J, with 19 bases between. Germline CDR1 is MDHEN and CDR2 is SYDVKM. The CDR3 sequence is CASSPSWTVRGYTF. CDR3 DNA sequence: TGTGCCAGCAGCCCCTCCTGGACAGTGAGAGGCTACACCTTC.

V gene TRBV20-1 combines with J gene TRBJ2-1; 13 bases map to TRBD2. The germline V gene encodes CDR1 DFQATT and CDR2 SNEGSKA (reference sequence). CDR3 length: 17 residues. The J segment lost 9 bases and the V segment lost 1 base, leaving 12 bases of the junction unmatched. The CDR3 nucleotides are TGCAGTGCTAGAGCCCCCCCCGGGACTAGCGGGATAATTGAGCAGTTCTTC. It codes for CSARAPPGTSGIIEQFF.

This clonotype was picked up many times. The CDR3 nucleotides are TGTGCCAGCAGCCCAAGGGGGGATCAGCCCCAGCATTTT. It yields the protein CASSPRGDQPQHF. V usage is TRBV7-2 and J usage is TRBJ1-5; the D gene is possibly TRBD1 (6 bases). The length of the CDR3 is 13 residues. The V and J ends lost 5 bases and 5 bases respectively, with 10 bases between them. Germline V gene data show CDR1 as SGHTA and CDR2 as FQGNSA. Filled out from reference TRBV7-2 and TRBJ1-5, the complete variable domain reads GAGVSQSPSNKVTEKGKDVELRCDPISGHTALYWYRQSLGQGLEFLIYFQGNSAPDKSGLPSDRFSAERTGGSVSTLTIQRTQQEDSAVYLCASSPRGDQPQHFGDGTRLSIL.